Listed here are 14 T cell receptor beta chains from one sample, sequenced in a study of response to subunit inactivated influenza vaccine (dated by TCRdb to the late 2010s). Receptor amplification or capture employed RT-PCR. TCRdb lists the instrument as Illumina HiSeq 2500. TCRdb reprocessing: public reads trimmed at Q25 with fastp, clones called with MiXCR, in-frame beta chains kept. Rows merge per CDR3 protein into single entries with the most common DNA and genes. The sample table holds around 790,000 distinct CDR3 sequences, of which approximately 22% were seen once. The ten largest make up more than 8.5% of the sample. The sample in question was PBMCs from blood, obtained approximately 5 days after vaccination. Receptors originate from a man between 45 and 60 years old who received an inactivated influenza vaccine. Donor details come from another sample of the same person, matched by shared clones.

J is TRBJ2-1 and V is TRBV6-5, with unresolved D. Germline loops: CDR1 MNHEY, CDR2 SVGAGI. The V end lost 2 bases, the J end lost 4 bases, and 6 bases lay between the germline ends. The CDR3 sequence is 13 residues long. In nucleotides, the CDR3 is TGTGCCAGCAGTTACGAGCGTTACAATGAGCAGTTCTTC. This encodes CASSYERYNEQFF.

This clonotype appeared a few times. The rearrangement joins TRBV6-5 to TRBJ2-2; D could derive from TRBD1 or TRBD2 (5 bases each). This CDR3 comprises 14 residues. V dropped 0 bases and J dropped 5 bases, with 7 bases sitting between them. The germline V gene encodes CDR1 MNHEY and CDR2 SVGAGI. The CDR3 sequence: CASSYSGETGELFF. CDR3 DNA sequence: TGTGCCAGCAGTTACTCGGGGGAAACCGGGGAGCTGTTTTTT.

V gene TRBV5-1 combines with J gene TRBJ1-2; perhaps TRBD1 as D (5 bases). The germline gives CDR1 SGHRS, CDR2 YFSETQ. The CDR3 has 15 amino acids. Trimming took off 0 bases at V and 4 bases at J, with 13 bases between the two ends. CDR3 amino acids: CASSLAPDTFYGYTF. The CDR3 nucleotides are TGCGCCAGCAGCTTGGCACCGGACACGTTCTATGGCTACACCTTC.

This clonotype was detected a few times. This chain links TRBV7-2 with TRBJ2-7; D tentatively fits TRBD1 or TRBD2 (5 bases each). Trimming pared 1 base from V and 5 bases from J, leaving 12 bases between. Germline V gene sequence: CDR1 SGHTA, CDR2 FQGNSA. This CDR3 has 14 residues. CDR3 nucleotides: TGTGCCAGCAGCTTAGGTGGGACCCAACACGAGCAGTACTTC. This encodes CASSLGGTQHEQYF.

This clonotype was recorded at least ten times. The chain uses TRBV25-1 and TRBJ2-1; the match to TRBD1 covers 8 bases. The CDR3 runs 14 residues. Germline CDR1 is MGHDK and CDR2 is SYGVNS. V lost 7 bases and J lost 8; bases outside the gene matches: 10. The CDR3 bases are TGTGCCAGCACAACGGACAGGGTTCGGTATGAGCAGTTCTTC. This codes for CASTTDRVRYEQFF.

J is TRBJ2-1 and V is TRBV29-1, with TRBD2 matching 10 bases. With 8 bases clipped from V and 2 bases from J, the junction kept 3 bases outside the gene matches. Germline loops: CDR1 SQVTM, CDR2 ANQGSEA. The CDR3 covers 13 residues. CDR3 DNA: TGCAGCTTAAGCGGGGGGGCCTACAATGAGCAGTTCTTC. Its translation is CSLSGGAYNEQFF.

This clonotype was seen a handful of times. The chain joins TRBV7-3 to TRBJ2-3, with TRBD1 matching 7 bases. The V and J ends lost 0 bases and 2 bases, in that order; junction bases with no gene match: 8. There are 17 residues in the CDR3. Germline CDR1 and CDR2: SGHTA and FQGTGA. CDR3 DNA: TGTGCCAGCAGCTTAACGCACCGGGACAGTTCCACAGATACGCAGTATTTT. Translation gives CASSLTHRDSSTDTQYF.

This clonotype occurred a few times. The V call is TRBV11-2, the J call TRBJ2-1, with D perhaps matching TRBD2 (5 bases). V dropped 5 bases and J dropped 10 bases, with 21 bases sitting between them. Germline CDR1 is SGHAT and CDR2 is FQNNGV. The CDR3 covers 15 residues. In nucleotides, the CDR3 is TGTGCCAGCAGCAGAGAGGGTGGAGGCGCGTCGGAGCAGTTCTTC. Translation: CASSREGGGASEQFF.

V gene TRBV9 combines with J gene TRBJ2-7, with 11 bases lining up with TRBD2. From germline, CDR1 is SGDLS and CDR2 YYNGEE. V shed 4 bases, J shed 6 bases, and the junction held 9 bases outside the gene matches. This CDR3 is built from 15 residues. CDR3 amino acids: CASSQGASGGTEQYF. The CDR3 DNA is TGTGCCAGCAGCCAGGGGGCTAGCGGGGGGACCGAGCAGTACTTC.

In its sample, this clonotype was seen a few times. This chain's CDR3 is CASSPKLDGYEQYF. The CDR3 DNA follows: TGTGCCAGCAGCCCGAAATTGGACGGCTACGAGCAGTACTTC. J is TRBJ2-7 and V is TRBV7-8; D is uncertain. The germline V gene has CDR1 SGHVS and CDR2 FQNEAQ. The CDR3 extends over 14 amino acids. V was pared by 5 bases and J by 3 bases, with 14 bases between.

This chain joins TRBV28 and TRBJ2-1; D not resolved. The germline V gene has CDR1 MDHEN and CDR2 SYDVKM. Trimming pared 4 bases from V and 7 bases from J, leaving 5 bases between. The CDR3 spans 11 residues. The CDR3 bases are TGTGCCAGCAGTTCAATGAATGAGCAGTTCTTC. It translates to CASSSMNEQFF.

V usage is TRBV7-8 and J usage is TRBJ2-5; no definite D call. Germline values: CDR1 SGHVS, CDR2 FQNEAQ. V gave up 11 bases and J gave up 2 bases, with 24 bases separating them. The CDR3 consists of 16 residues. CDR3 nucleotides: TGTGCCTCCACCCATAGCACGGGCGGTTTACAAGAGACCCAGTACTTC. Translation gives CASTHSTGGLQETQYF.

A few counts support this clonotype. The chain is built from TRBV20-1 and TRBJ2-1; 8 positions match TRBD2. The CDR3 length is 13 residues. V lost 6 bases and J lost 9; bases outside the gene matches: 10. Germline CDR1 reads DFQATT; CDR2 reads SNEGSKA (reference sequence). Here the CDR3 DNA reads TGCAGTGCCTACGAAGCGGGAGTCAGTGAGCAGTTCTTC. Amino acid sequence: CSAYEAGVSEQFF.

The rearrangement uses TRBV9 and TRBJ2-5; possible D gene TRBD2, 5 bases. V gave up 4 bases and J gave up 7 bases, with 14 bases separating them. Germline V CDR1 and CDR2: SGDLS, YYNGEE. CDR3 size: 13 residues. Here the CDR3 reads CASSFPPAGTQYF. The CDR3 bases are TGTGCCAGCAGCTTCCCCCCCGCGGGGACCCAGTACTTC.